This T cell receptor (beta chain) came from a study of T cell repertoires in cytomegalovirus infection. Trimming shortened V by 5 bases and J by 4 bases, and 17 bases separated the two germline ends. This CDR3 comprises 16 residues. Germline lookup yields CDR1 KGHSH and CDR2 LQKENI. Using its own MiXCR run on the reads, TCRdb lists one record per CDR3 protein. The table includes fewer than 350,000 distinct CDR3 sequences, around a sixth detected once. This chain links TRBV18 with TRBJ2-2, with a weak D call TRBD1 (6 bases). This TCR derives from a human donor in good health (CMV status not recorded). Some clones in this sample may be carry-over from other donors' samples. Sequencing was performed on PBMCs. This CDR3 is CASSRPTGRSTGELFF. The CDR3 DNA reads as TGTGCCAGCTCAAGACCGACAGGCCGAAGCACCGGGGAGCTGTTTTTT.